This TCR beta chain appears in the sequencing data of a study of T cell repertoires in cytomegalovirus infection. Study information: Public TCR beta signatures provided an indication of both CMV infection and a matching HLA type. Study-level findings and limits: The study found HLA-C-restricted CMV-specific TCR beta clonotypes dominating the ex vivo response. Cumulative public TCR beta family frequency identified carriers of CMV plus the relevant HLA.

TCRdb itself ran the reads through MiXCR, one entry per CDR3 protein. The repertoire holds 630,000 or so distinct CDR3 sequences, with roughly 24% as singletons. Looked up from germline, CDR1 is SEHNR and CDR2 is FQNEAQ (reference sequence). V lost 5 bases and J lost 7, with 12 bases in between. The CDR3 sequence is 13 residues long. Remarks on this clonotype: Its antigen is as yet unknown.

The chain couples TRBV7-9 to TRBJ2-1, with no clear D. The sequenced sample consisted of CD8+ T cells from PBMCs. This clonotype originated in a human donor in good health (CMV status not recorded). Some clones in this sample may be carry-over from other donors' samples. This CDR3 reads CASSTDGRNEQFF. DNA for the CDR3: TGTGCCAGCAGCACCGACGGTAGGAATGAGCAGTTCTTC.